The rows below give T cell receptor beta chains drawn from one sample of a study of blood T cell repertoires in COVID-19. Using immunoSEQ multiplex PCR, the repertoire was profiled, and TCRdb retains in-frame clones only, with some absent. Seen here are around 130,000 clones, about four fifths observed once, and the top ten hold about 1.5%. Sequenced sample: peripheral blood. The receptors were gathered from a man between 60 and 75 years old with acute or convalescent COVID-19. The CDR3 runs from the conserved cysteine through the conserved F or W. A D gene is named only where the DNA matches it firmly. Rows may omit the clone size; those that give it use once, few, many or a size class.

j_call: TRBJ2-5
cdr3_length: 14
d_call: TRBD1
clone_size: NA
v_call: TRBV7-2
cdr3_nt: TGTGCCAGCAGCTTAGCGGGACAGGCAAAGACCCAGTACTTC
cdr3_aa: CASSLAGQAKTQYF

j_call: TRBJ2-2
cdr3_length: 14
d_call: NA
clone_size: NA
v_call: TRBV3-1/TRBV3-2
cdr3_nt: TGTGCCAGCAGCCAAGAACTAGTTGCCGGGGAGCTGTTTTTT
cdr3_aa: CASSQELVAGELFF

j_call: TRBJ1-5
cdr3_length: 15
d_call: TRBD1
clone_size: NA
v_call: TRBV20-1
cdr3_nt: TGCAGTGCTAGTACGGGATCACAGGGGAATCAGCCCCAGCATTTT
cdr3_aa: CSASTGSQGNQPQHF

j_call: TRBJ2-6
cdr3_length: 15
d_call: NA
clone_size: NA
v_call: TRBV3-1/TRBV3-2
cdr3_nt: TGTGCCAGCAGCCAAGATCTTGCTGGGGCCAACGTCCTGACTTTC
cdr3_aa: CASSQDLAGANVLTF

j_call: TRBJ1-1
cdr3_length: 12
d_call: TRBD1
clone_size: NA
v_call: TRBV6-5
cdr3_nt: TGTGCCACCGGGACAGTGAACACTGAAGCTTTCTTT
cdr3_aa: CATGTVNTEAFF

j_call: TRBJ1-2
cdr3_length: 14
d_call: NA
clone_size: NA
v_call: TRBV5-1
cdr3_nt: TGCGCCAGCAGCTTGGGATTCCAGGGCGTGGGCTACACCTTC
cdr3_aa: CASSLGFQGVGYTF

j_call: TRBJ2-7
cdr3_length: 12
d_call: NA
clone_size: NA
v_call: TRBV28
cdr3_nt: TGTGCCAGCAGCCAGACTAGGGACGAGCAGTACTTC
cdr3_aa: CASSQTRDEQYF

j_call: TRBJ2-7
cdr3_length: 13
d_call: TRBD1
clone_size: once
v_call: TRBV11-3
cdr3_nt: TGTGCCAGCAGCAAGGGACAGTCCTACGAGCAGTACTTC
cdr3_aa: CASSKGQSYEQYF

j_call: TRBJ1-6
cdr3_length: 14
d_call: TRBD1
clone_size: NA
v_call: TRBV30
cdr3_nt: TGTGCCTGGAGTTTAGGGACAGGGGAATCACCCCTCCACTTT
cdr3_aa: CAWSLGTGESPLHF

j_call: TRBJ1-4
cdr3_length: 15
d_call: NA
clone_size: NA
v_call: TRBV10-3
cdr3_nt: TGTGCCATCAGTGAGTCGAGACAGAGTAATGAAAAACTGTTTTTT
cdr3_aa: CAISESRQSNEKLFF

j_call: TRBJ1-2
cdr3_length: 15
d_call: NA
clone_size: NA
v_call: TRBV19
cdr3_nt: TGTGCCAGTAGTAGCTTGTCCCCGAGGGACTATGGCTACACCTTC
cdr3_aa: CASSSLSPRDYGYTF

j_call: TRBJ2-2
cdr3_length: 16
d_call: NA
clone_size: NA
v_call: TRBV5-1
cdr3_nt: TGCGCCAGCCGGTTCAGGACTTCCGCGAACACCGGGGAGCTGTTTTTT
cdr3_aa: CASRFRTSANTGELFF

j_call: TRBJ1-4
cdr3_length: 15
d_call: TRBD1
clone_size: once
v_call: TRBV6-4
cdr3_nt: TGTGCCAGCAGTGACGAGGCAGGGGGCAATGAAAAACTGTTTTTT
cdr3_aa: CASSDEAGGNEKLFF

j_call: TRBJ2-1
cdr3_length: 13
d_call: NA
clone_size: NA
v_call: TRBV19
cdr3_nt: TGTGCCAGTAGTATGACTATCCACAATGAGCAGTTCTTC
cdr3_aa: CASSMTIHNEQFF

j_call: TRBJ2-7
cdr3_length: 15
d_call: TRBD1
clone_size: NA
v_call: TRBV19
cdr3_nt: TGTGCCAGTAGAGACCGGGACAGGGCGTCCTACGAGCAGTACTTC
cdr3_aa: CASRDRDRASYEQYF

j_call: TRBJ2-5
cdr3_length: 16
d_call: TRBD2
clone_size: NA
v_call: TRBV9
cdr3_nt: TGTGCCAGCAGCGCGGGGGGGACTAGCGGGATGGAGACCCAGTACTTC
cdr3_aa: CASSAGGTSGMETQYF

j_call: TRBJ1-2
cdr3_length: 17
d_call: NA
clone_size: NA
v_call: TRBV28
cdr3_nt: TGTGCCAGCAGTATACCCTCTTTAGGAGGTAGGAGCTATGGCTACACCTTC
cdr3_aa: CASSIPSLGGRSYGYTF

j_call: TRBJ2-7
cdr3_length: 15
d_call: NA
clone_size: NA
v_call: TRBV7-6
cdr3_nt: TGTGCCAGCAGCTTAGCGGCACAGTTCTTCCACGAGCAGTACTTC
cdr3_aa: CASSLAAQFFHEQYF

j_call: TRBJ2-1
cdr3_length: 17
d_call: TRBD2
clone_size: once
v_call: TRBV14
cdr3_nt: TGTGCCAGCAGCCCCATCCGGGACTACCCATGGGGGAATGAGCAGTTCTTC
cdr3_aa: CASSPIRDYPWGNEQFF

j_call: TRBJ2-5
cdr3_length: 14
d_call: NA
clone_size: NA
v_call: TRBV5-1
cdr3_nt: TGCGCCAGCAGCTTGGCGGGGGACGAAGAGACCCAGTACTTC
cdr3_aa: CASSLAGDEETQYF

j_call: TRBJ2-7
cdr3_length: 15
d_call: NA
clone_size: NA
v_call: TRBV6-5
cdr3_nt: TGTGCCAGCAGTTACTCGCGGGTTGGGCCCTACGAGCAGTACTTC
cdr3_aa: CASSYSRVGPYEQYF

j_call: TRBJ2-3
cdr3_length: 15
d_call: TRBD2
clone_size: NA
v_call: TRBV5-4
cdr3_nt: TGTGCCAGCAGCTCCGGGACTAGCCAAGCAGATACGCAGTATTTT
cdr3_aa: CASSSGTSQADTQYF

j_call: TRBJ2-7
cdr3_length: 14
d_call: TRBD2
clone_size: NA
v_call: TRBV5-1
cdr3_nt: TGCGCCAGCAGCTTGGTAGGGGAGGGCTACGAGCAGTACTTC
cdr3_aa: CASSLVGEGYEQYF

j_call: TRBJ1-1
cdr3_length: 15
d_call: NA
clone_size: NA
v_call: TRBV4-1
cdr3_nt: TGCGCCAGCAGCCAAGCCCCACAGGCAATCCCTGAAGCTTTCTTT
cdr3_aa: CASSQAPQAIPEAFF

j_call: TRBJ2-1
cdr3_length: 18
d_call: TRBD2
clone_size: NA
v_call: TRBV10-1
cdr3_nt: TGCGCCAGCCCCGGGGGGACTAGCGGGGGGAGCTCCTACAATGAGCAGTTCTTC
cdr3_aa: CASPGGTSGGSSYNEQFF

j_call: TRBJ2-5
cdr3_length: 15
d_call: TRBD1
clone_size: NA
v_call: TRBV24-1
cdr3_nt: TGTGCCACCAGACAGACAGGGGACAGTAAGGAGACCCAGTACTTC
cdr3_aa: CATRQTGDSKETQYF

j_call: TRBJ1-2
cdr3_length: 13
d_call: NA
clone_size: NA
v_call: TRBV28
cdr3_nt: TGTGCCACCTACCAAGGGGCCGGGTATGGCTACACCTTC
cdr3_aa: CATYQGAGYGYTF

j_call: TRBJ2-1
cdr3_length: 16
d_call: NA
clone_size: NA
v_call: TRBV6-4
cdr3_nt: TGTGCCAGCAGTGACTCGTTTAGGGGTTTGTTAACTGAGCAGTTCTTC
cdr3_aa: CASSDSFRGLLTEQFF

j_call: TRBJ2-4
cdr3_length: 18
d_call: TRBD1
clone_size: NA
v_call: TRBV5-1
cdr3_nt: TGCGCCAGCAGCTTCGCACAGGGGGCGCAAGGGGGCTTATACATTCAGTACTTC
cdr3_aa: CASSFAQGAQGGLYIQYF

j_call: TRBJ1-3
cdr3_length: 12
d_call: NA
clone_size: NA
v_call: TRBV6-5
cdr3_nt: TGTGCCAGCAGAGGGGGTGGAAACACCATATATTTT
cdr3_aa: CASRGGGNTIYF

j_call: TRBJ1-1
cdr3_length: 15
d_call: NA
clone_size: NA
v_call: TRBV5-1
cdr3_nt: TGCGCCAGCAGCTTAACAGGGAAATCGAACACTGAAGCTTTCTTT
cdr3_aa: CASSLTGKSNTEAFF

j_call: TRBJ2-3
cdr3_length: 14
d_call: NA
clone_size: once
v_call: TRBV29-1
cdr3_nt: TGCAGCGTGAGAGGAGGGTCGACGACAGATACGCAGTATTTT
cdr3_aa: CSVRGGSTTDTQYF

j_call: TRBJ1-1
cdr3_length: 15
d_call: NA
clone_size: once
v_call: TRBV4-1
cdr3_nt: TGCGCCAGCAGCCAACAGGGGTTCCGAAACACTGAAGCTTTCTTT
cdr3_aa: CASSQQGFRNTEAFF

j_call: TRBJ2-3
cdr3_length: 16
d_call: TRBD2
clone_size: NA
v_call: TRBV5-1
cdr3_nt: TGCGCCAGCAGCCAGGGACTAGCGGGAGGGCAAGATACGCAGTATTTT
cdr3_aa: CASSQGLAGGQDTQYF

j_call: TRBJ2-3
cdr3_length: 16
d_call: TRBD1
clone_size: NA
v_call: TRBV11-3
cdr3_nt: TGTGCCAGCAGCTTAGGCGGGACAGGGGGAACAGATACGCAGTATTTT
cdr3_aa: CASSLGGTGGTDTQYF

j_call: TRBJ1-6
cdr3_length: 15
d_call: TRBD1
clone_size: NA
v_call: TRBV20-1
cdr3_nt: TGCAGTGCTAGTAACAGGGGGGTCTATAATTCACCCCTCCACTTT
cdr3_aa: CSASNRGVYNSPLHF

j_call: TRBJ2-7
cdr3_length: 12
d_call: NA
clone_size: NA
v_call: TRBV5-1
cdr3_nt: TGCGCCGCGAGGTACTCCTCCTACGAGCAGTACTTC
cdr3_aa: CAARYSSYEQYF

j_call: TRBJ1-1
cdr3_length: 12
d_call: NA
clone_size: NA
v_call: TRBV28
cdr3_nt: TGTGCCAGCACCCGGGTGCGTGCTGAAGCTTTCTTT
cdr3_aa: CASTRVRAEAFF

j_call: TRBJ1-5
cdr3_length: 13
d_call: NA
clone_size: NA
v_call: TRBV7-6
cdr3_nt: TGTGCCAGCAGCCTACTACATCATCAGCCCCAGCATTTT
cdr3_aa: CASSLLHHQPQHF

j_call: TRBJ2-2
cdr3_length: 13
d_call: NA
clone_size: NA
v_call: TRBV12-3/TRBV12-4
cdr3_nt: TGTGCCAGCAGTTTTGATAGTTACCGGGAGCTGTTTTTT
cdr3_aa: CASSFDSYRELFF

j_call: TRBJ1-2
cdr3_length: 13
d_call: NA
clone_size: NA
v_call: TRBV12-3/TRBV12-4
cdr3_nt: TGTGCCAGCAGTCCCCAGAATAACTATGGCTACACCTTC
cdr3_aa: CASSPQNNYGYTF

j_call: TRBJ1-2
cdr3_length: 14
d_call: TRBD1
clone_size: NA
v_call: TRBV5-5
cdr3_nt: TGTGCCAGCAGCCCCACACAGGGGTCGAGGGGCTACACCTTC
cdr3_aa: CASSPTQGSRGYTF

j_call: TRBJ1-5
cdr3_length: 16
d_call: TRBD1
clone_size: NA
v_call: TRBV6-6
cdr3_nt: TGTGCCAGCACTCCAGGGACAGGGACGACCAATCAGCCCCAGCATTTT
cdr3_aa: CASTPGTGTTNQPQHF

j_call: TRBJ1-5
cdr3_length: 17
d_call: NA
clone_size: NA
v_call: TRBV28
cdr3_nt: TGTGCCAGCAGTTTCGTCAGGGGCGAATTTAGCAATCAGCCCCAGCATTTT
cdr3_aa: CASSFVRGEFSNQPQHF

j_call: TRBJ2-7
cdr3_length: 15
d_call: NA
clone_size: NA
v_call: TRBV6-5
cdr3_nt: TGTGCCAGCAGTTACGCTGGTTTGACGGGGTACGAGCAGTACTTC
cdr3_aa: CASSYAGLTGYEQYF

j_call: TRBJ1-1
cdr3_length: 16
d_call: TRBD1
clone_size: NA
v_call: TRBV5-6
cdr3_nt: TGTGCCAGCAGCTTGATTCGAGGTTGGGACAGGGAAAAAGCTTTCTTT
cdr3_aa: CASSLIRGWDREKAFF

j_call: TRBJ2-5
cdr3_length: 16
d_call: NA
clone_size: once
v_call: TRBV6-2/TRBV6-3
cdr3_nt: TGTGCCAGCAGTTACGTCCCAGGGGGACTCCAAGAGACCCAGTACTTC
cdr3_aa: CASSYVPGGLQETQYF

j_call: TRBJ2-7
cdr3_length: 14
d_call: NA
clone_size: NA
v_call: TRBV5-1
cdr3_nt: TGCGCCAGCAGCTTGGTGGCGGGGCCGGGGGAGCAGTACTTC
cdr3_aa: CASSLVAGPGEQYF

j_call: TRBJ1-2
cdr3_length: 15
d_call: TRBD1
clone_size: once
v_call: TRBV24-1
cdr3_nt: TGTGCCACCAGTGATCCGGGACAGGGGGCGTATGGCTACACCTTC
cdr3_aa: CATSDPGQGAYGYTF

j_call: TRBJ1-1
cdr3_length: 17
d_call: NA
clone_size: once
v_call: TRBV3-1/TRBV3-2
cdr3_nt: TGTGCCAGCAGCCAAGAGAAAAGGGGCAGGAAGAACACTGAAGCTTTCTTT
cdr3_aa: CASSQEKRGRKNTEAFF

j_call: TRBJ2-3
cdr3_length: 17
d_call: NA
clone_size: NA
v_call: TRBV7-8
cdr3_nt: TGTGCCAGCACAGAGGGTGCGGCGGGGTCTAGCACAGATACGCAGTATTTT
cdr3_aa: CASTEGAAGSSTDTQYF

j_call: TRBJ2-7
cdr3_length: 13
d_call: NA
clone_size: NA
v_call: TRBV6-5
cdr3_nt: TGTGCCAGCGCCCCTTTAGCGGTCTACGAGCAGTACTTC
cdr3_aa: CASAPLAVYEQYF